Detailed here is one T cell receptor (beta chain). In the original workflow: It was from reference gene primer amplification that nucleated cell counts were estimated. Sequencing was performed with immunoSEQ multiplex PCR; in TCRdb, only in-frame clones are kept and a portion is missing. V and J calls and clone size are copied from that table; D and trimming were computed from the DNA. The sample holds 150,000 or so clones, 77% seen once. The entry originates in a study of blood T cell repertoires in COVID-19. Study information: The United States, Italy and Spain supplied acute and convalescent COVID-19 samples. Sample material is recorded as cDNA or gDNA derived from T cells, B-cell-depleted T cells, or PBMCs.

This CDR3 has 17 residues. CDR1 is LGHDT and CDR2 is YNNKEL in the germline V gene (reference sequence). Deletions cut 4 bases from V and 1 base from J, with 18 bases between. This receptor was taken from a woman aged 45-65 years with active or convalescent COVID-19. Sequencing was performed on peripheral blood. The chain carries TRBV3-1 (or the pseudogene TRBV3-2) and TRBJ2-3; weak D call: TRBD2 (6 bases). The CDR3 DNA is TGTGCCAGCAGCCCCGCGGGCGGGGAGCGTGGCACAGATACGCAGTATTTT. This gives the protein CASSPAGGERGTDTQYF.